The clone carrying this T cell receptor (beta chain) has only one observation. The antigen is unknown. The sample belongs to a study of cytomegalovirus exposure and HLA in healthy donors. Study in general: About 82 million unique TCRs from HLA-typed donors were held in an early release of data.

Likely unrecorded immune exposures existed in these nominally healthy donors. V was cut by 6 bases and J by 0 bases, with 15 bases left in between. There are 17 residues in the CDR3. In germline, CDR1 is ENHRY, CDR2 SYGVKD. Overall study findings and caveats: Most CMV-associated TCR beta chains were later found to appear HLA-restricted. Rarity marked most TCR sequences, yet some public TCRs occurred in many donors.

This PCR relied on a set of 60 Vbeta primers and 13 Jbeta primers. Produced via immunoSEQ multiplex PCR; TCRdb's table is partial and in-frame only. The repertoire holds roughly 160,000 clones, with 75% to 90% as singletons. The sequence came from a boy between 2 and 10 years old in good health and CMV-seronegative. The genes are TRBV10-3 and TRBJ2-6; TRBD1 might be the D (5 bases). The sample consisted of PBMCs. CDR3 in DNA: TGTGCCATCAGCTTAGGGGTAACCAACTCTGGGGCCAACGTCCTGACTTTC. The encoded protein is CAISLGVTNSGANVLTF.